A single sample gave rise to the 10 T cell receptor beta chains below, sequenced in a study of blood T cells in healthy people across ages. A sample-barcoded 5' primer and a J-beta primer mix were used in a second PCR of about 7 to 12 cycles. TCRdb re-analysed the 5' RACE reads in MiXCR, keeping a single row per CDR3 protein. The data show 1.5 million to 2 million distinct CDR3 sequences, with about 28% seen just once and 7.7% held by the top ten. The specimen was blood. The origin of the receptors is a woman in her twenties or thirties in good health.

The sample holds a few counts of this clonotype. V gene TRBV12-3 or TRBV12-4 combines with J gene TRBJ2-4; D tentatively reads TRBD1 or TRBD2 (5 bases each). The J call is uncertain, as TRBJ2-7 better fits the DNA end. This CDR3 region has 14 residues. DNA of the CDR3: TGTGCCAGCAGTTGGGGGTGGGAGAGGGGCGAGCAGTACTTC. Its translation: CASSWGWERGEQYF.

The J gene is TRBJ2-3, the V gene TRBV20-1, with D tentatively TRBD1 (6 bases). The V end was cut by 5 bases, the J end by 2 bases, with 14 bases between. The CDR3 is 14 amino acids. Per the germline V gene, CDR1 is DFQATT and CDR2 is SNEGSKA (reference sequence). This chain's CDR3 is CSAQGLYNTDTQYF. For the CDR3, the DNA is TGCAGTGCTCAGGGGCTTTATAACACAGATACGCAGTATTTT.

The chain has TRBV2 and TRBJ1-5; D is ambiguous. The CDR3 covers 14 residues. Trimming pared 6 bases from V and 1 base from J, leaving 10 bases between. CDR1 is SNHLY and CDR2 is FYNNEI in the germline V gene. For the CDR3, the DNA is TGTGCCAGCAGGCTCGAGCGGAGCAATCAGCCCCAGCATTTT. Amino acid sequence: CASRLERSNQPQHF.

This clonotype showed up many times. This chain links TRBV15 with TRBJ2-1, with D perhaps being TRBD1 or TRBD2 (6 bases each). The CDR3 contains 16 residues. Germline-derived CDR1 and CDR2 are LNHNV and YYDKDF (reference sequence). Trimming pared 0 bases from V and 3 bases from J, leaving 12 bases between. CDR3 sequence: CATSRDRGALYNEQFF. CDR3 sequence (DNA): TGTGCCACCAGCAGAGATAGGGGGGCACTCTACAATGAGCAGTTCTTC.

The genes are TRBV24-1 and TRBJ2-2, with TRBD2 as a possible D gene (5 bases). The CDR3 contains 13 residues. The germline CDR1 and CDR2 sequences are KGHDR and SFDVKD. Trimming took off 6 bases at V and 4 bases at J, with 8 bases between the two ends. DNA of the CDR3: TGTGCCACCAGTCCGGGGTTCACCGGGGAGCTGTTTTTT. Amino acids: CATSPGFTGELFF.

This clonotype appeared a single time. A single base separates this from a much larger clone, so it may be a read error. The chain is built from TRBV21-1 and TRBJ2-7; the table's D call TRBD1 went unverified against the DNA. TRBV21-1 is a known pseudogene. This CDR3 is 18 amino acids long. The CDR3 coding sequence is TGTGCCAGCAACCCGTGGGGCCACTGGGATATTGGCTTCGATGAGCAGTACTTC. Its protein is CASNPWGHWDIGFDEQYF.

This clonotype occurred a few times. The chain has TRBV7-2 and TRBJ1-1, with D perhaps TRBD1 (5 bases). This CDR3 spans 14 amino acids. The V and J ends lost 5 bases and 5 bases respectively, with 15 bases between them. CDR1 is SGHTA and CDR2 is FQGNSA in the germline V gene. This CDR3 is CASSPARDRTEAFF. The CDR3 DNA sequence: TGTGCCAGCAGCCCGGCCAGGGATCGGACTGAAGCTTTCTTT.

This clonotype was detected a few times. The chain links TRBV4-2 to TRBJ2-7; 10 nucleotides match TRBD2. CDR1 is LGHNA, CDR2 YNFKEQ, per germline. V was clipped by 0 bases and J by 4 bases; unmatched bases: 6. The CDR3 spans 16 residues. The CDR3 sequence: CASSQDQREGGYEQYF. The DNA for the CDR3 is TGTGCCAGCAGCCAAGATCAGCGGGAGGGGGGATACGAGCAGTACTTC.

This clonotype has a handful of counts. The chain uses TRBV12-3 or TRBV12-4 and TRBJ2-5; D remains ambiguous. Deletions cut 6 bases from V and 3 bases from J, with 17 bases between. The CDR3 is 15 residues long. CDR3 in amino acids: CASSVSPAFEETQYF. The CDR3 nucleotides read TGTGCCAGCAGCGTTAGCCCCGCCTTTGAAGAGACCCAGTACTTC.

The J gene is TRBJ2-7, the V gene TRBV27, with D hard to call. The germline gives CDR1 MNHEY, CDR2 SMNVEV (reference sequence). The CDR3 runs 16 residues. V lost 7 bases and J lost 4, with 23 bases in between. CDR3 sequence: CASMPEYPPVYYEQYF. The DNA for the CDR3 is TGTGCCAGCATGCCCGAGTATCCCCCCGTGTATTACGAGCAGTACTTC.